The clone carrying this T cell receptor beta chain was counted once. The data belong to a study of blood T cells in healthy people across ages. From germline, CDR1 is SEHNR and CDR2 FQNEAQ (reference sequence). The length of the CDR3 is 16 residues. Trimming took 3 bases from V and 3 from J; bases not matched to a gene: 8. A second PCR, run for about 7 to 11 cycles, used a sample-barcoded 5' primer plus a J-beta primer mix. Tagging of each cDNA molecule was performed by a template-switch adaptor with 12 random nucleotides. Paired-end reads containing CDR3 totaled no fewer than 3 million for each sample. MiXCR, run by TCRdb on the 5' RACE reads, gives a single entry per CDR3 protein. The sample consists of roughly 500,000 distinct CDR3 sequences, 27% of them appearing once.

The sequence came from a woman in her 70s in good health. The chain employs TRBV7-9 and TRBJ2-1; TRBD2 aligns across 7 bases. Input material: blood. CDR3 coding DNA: TGTGCCAGCAGCTTCTTTGGTCCTAGCGGCTACAATGAGCAGTTCTTC. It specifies CASSFFGPSGYNEQFF.